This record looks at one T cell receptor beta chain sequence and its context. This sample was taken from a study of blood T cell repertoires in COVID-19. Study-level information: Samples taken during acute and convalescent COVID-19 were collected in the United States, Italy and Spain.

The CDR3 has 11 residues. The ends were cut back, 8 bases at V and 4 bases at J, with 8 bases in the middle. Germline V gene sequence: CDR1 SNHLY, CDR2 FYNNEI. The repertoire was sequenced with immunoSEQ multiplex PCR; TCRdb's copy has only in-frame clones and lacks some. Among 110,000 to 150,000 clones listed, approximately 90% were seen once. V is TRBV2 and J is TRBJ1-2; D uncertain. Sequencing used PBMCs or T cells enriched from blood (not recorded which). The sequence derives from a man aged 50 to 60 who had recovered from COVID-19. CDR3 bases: TGTGCCAGCTCTAGCTTCTATGGCTACACCTTC. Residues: CASSSFYGYTF.